Shown below are 26 T cell receptor beta chains from a single sample sequenced in a study of beta chain features in type 1 diabetes. The study, taken as a whole, reports: TCRB CDR3 length was moderately but significantly reduced in all four CD4+ subsets of Type 1 diabetes patients.

The study reverse transcribed the entire isolated RNA, so it sequenced expressed TCRB transcripts. This table comes from immunoSEQ multiplex PCR, and its TCRdb copy is limited to in-frame clones, with some not included. There are almost 350,000 clones in the sample; approximately 9.9% occur only once, and 0.9% to 1.1% lies in the top ten. These receptors' targets are unknown. The source material was central memory CD4+ T cells from blood. The receptors were sampled from a man aged 25 to 40 with type 1 diabetes.

This clone was counted only a few times. CDR3 nucleotide sequence: TGTGCCAGCAGCCGGGACAGCTTCCACGAGCAGTACTTC. It is translated as CASSRDSFHEQYF. This chain connects TRBV6-6 to TRBJ2-7, with 7 bases fitting TRBD1. The J segment lost 5 bases and the V segment lost 6 bases, leaving 7 bases of the junction unmatched. Germline CDR1 reads MNHNY; CDR2 reads SVGAGI (reference sequence). The CDR3 length is 13 residues.

The chain carries TRBV18 and TRBJ2-5; D is uncertain. The germline V gene encodes CDR1 KGHSH and CDR2 LQKENI. This CDR3 spans 15 amino acids. Trimming shortened V by 2 bases and J by 5 bases, and 15 bases separated the two germline ends. The CDR3 region is CASSPGEKLRETQYF. In nucleotides, the CDR3 is TGTGCCAGCTCACCAGGGGAAAAGCTTCGGGAGACCCAGTACTTC.

This clone was recorded at least ten times. The V gene is TRBV5-8, the J gene TRBJ1-6, with 7 bases fitting TRBD1. The CDR3 contains 15 residues. Trimming cost V 5 bases and J 7 bases; bases outside gene matches: 9. Per germline, CDR1 SGHTS and CDR2 YDEGEE. The DNA for the CDR3 is TGTGCCAGCAGAGTGAGAGGGGGCGAGAATTCACCCCTCCACTTT. Its translation is CASRVRGGENSPLHF. Filled out from reference TRBV5-8 and TRBJ1-6, the complete variable domain reads EAGVTQSPTHLIKTRGQQATLRCSPISGHTSVYWYQQALGLGLQFLLWYDEGEERNRGNFPPRFSGRQFPNYSSELNVNALELEDSALYLCASRVRGGENSPLHFGNGTRLTVT.

About this clone: This specimen includes other DNA sequences encoding the same CDR3. The chain couples TRBV9 to TRBJ1-1, with D perhaps matching TRBD1 (5 bases). The CDR3 covers 15 residues. V lost 0 bases, J lost 5 bases, and 14 bases lay in between. Germline CDR1 reads SGDLS; CDR2 reads YYNGEE. Here the CDR3 reads CASSVDGQGGTEAFF. In DNA form, the CDR3 reads TGTGCCAGCAGCGTAGATGGGCAGGGAGGGACTGAAGCTTTCTTT.

This clone occurred a few times. This sample includes further DNA sequences coding for the same CDR3. The chain couples TRBV28 to TRBJ1-2; 10 bases agree with TRBD1. The CDR3 covers 15 residues. Germline V CDR1 and CDR2: MDHEN, SYDVKM. V trimming: 4 bases; J trimming: 2 bases; junction bases outside the gene matches: 4. The CDR3 protein is CASSYPGQGNYGYTF. The CDR3 region has the DNA TGTGCCAGCAGTTACCCGGGACAGGGGAACTATGGCTACACCTTC.

This chain joins TRBV7-7 and TRBJ2-5; 8 bases agree with TRBD1. CDR1 SSHAT and CDR2 FNYEAQ come from the germline V gene (reference sequence). The ends lost 4 bases at V and 9 bases at J; junction bases unmatched: 10. The CDR3 extends over 14 amino acids. The CDR3 sequence is CASSSGQGRDAQYF. In DNA form, the CDR3 reads TGTGCCAGCAGCTCCGGACAGGGAAGAGACGCCCAGTACTTC.

This clone was observed a handful of times. The sample holds other DNA sequences that translate to the same CDR3. This sequence joins TRBV15 and TRBJ1-4; D not resolved. The germline gives CDR1 LNHNV, CDR2 YYDKDF (reference sequence). The CDR3 has 14 amino acids. V dropped 0 bases and J dropped 7 bases, with 9 bases sitting between them. The CDR3 protein is CATSRDLIGEKLFF. The CDR3 coding sequence is TGTGCCACCAGCAGAGATCTAATAGGTGAAAAACTGTTTTTT. Complete variable domain (other parts from reference TRBV15 and TRBJ1-4): DAMVIQNPRYQVTQFGKPVTLSCSQTLNHNVMYWYQQKSSQAPKLLFHYYDKDFNNEADTPDNFQSRRPNTSFCFLDIRSPGLGDTAMYLCATSRDLIGEKLFFGSGTQLSVL.

This clone was detected a few times. The V gene is TRBV4-1, the J gene TRBJ2-2; no firm D call. The V gene lost 4 bases and the J gene lost 1 base, with 19 bases spanning the gap. Germline V gene data show CDR1 as MGHRA and CDR2 as YSYEKL. The CDR3 is 18 residues long. CDR3 sequence reads: CASSPLPPAGENTGELFF. The CDR3 nucleotides are TGCGCCAGCAGCCCCCTCCCCCCGGCAGGAGAGAACACCGGGGAGCTGTTTTTT.

The rearrangement uses TRBV11-3 and TRBJ2-5; 7 nucleotides line up with TRBD1. J gave up 5 bases and V 5 bases, and 8 bases lay outside the gene matches. CDR1 is SGHNT and CDR2 is YENEEA in the germline V gene. CDR3 length: 14 residues. The CDR3 coding sequence is TGTGCCAGCAGCAGACAGGGTTCGGTGGAGACCCAGTACTTC. The encoded protein is CASSRQGSVETQYF.

This clone turned up a few times. The rearrangement links TRBV11-2 to TRBJ2-3; a possible D gene is TRBD2 (5 bases). Trimming took 1 base from V and 4 from J, leaving 15 bases between them. CDR1 and CDR2 from the germline V gene are SGHAT and FQNNGV. The CDR3 extends over 16 amino acids. CDR3 protein: CASSLVPGREADTQYF. As DNA, the CDR3 is TGTGCCAGCAGCTTAGTACCGGGAAGAGAGGCAGATACGCAGTATTTT.

The chain carries TRBV5-1 and TRBJ1-3; the D is unclear. The length of the CDR3 is 15 residues. CDR1 and CDR2 (germline): SGHRS, YFSETQ. The ends were cut back, 4 bases at V and 0 bases at J, with 11 bases in the middle. The DNA of the CDR3 is TGCGCCAGCAGCCCAGCCACGATCTCTGGAAACACCATATATTTT. Encoded protein: CASSPATISGNTIYF.

This sequence joins TRBV5-1 and TRBJ2-2; maybe TRBD2 (5 bases). The length of the CDR3 is 14 residues. V lost 1 base to trimming and J lost 5 bases, with 9 bases between them. Germline CDR1 is SGHRS and CDR2 is YFSETQ. The CDR3 DNA sequence: TGCGCCAGCAGCTTGAATGGAGGTACCGGGGAGCTGTTTTTT. Protein: CASSLNGGTGELFF.

The chain links TRBV27 to TRBJ2-6, with no clear D. CDR1 MNHEY and CDR2 SMNVEV come from the germline V gene (reference sequence). CDR3 size: 15 residues. V was cut by 7 bases and J by 0 bases, with 10 bases left in between. The CDR3 here is CASTSEFSGANVLTF. The CDR3 DNA reads as TGTGCCAGCACTTCGGAATTCTCTGGGGCCAACGTCCTGACTTTC. Full variable domain (outside the CDR3, taken from reference TRBV27 and TRBJ2-6): EAQVTQNPRYLITVTGKKLTVTCSQNMNHEYMSWYRQDPGLGLRQIYYSMNVEVTDKGDVPEGYKVSRKEKRNFPLILESPSPNQTSLYFCASTSEFSGANVLTFGAGSRLTVL.

This clone was seen more than once but under ten times. The chain has TRBV5-6 and TRBJ1-2; the D gene is possibly TRBD1 (5 bases). This CDR3 spans 13 amino acids. The germline gives CDR1 SGHDT, CDR2 YYEEEE. CDR3 DNA: TGTGCTTTCCCCACTCGCCCGGGGCGAGGCTACACCTTC. As protein: CAFPTRPGRGYTF.

The chain couples TRBV4-3 to TRBJ2-3; unclear D gene. Trimming took off 1 base at V and 3 bases at J, with 11 bases between the two ends. There are 15 residues in the CDR3. Germline CDR1 reads LGHNA; CDR2 reads YSLEER. The CDR3, as DNA: TGCGCCAGCAGCCAAGCTACATTTGGGACAGATACGCAGTATTTT. It yields the protein CASSQATFGTDTQYF.

This clone was seen a few times. The CDR3 DNA is TGTGCCAGCAGCTTAGGCGGGAGAGGGGAGACCCAGTACTTC. It codes for CASSLGGRGETQYF. The chain is built from TRBV13 and TRBJ2-5; tentatively, D is TRBD2 (6 bases). V dropped 0 bases and J dropped 5 bases, with 10 bases sitting between them. The CDR3 runs to 14 residues. The germline V gene encodes CDR1 PRHDT and CDR2 FYEKMQ (reference sequence).

This clone was detected only a few times. The rearrangement uses TRBV5-1 and TRBJ2-5; perhaps TRBD2 as D (6 bases). The V end lost 1 base, the J end lost 3 bases, and 10 bases lay between the germline ends. CDR3 length: 14 amino acids. Germline loops: CDR1 SGHRS, CDR2 YFSETQ. The CDR3 spells CASSLQPSEETQYF. The DNA of the CDR3 is TGCGCCAGCAGCTTGCAGCCTAGCGAAGAGACCCAGTACTTC.

This chain connects TRBV5-1 to TRBJ1-3, with unresolved D. The V end was cut by 0 bases, the J end by 2 bases, with 9 bases between. The CDR3 has 15 residues. The germline V gene has CDR1 SGHRS and CDR2 YFSETQ. CDR3 amino acids: CASSLASGTGNTIYF. CDR3 nucleotides: TGCGCCAGCAGCTTGGCATCCGGGACTGGAAACACCATATATTTT.

The DNA for the CDR3 is TGTGCCAGCAGCTTAGGGGACAGGGTCGGGAATGAGCAGTTCTTC. Amino acids: CASSLGDRVGNEQFF. V usage is TRBV7-2 and J usage is TRBJ2-1, with 9 bases fitting TRBD1. The CDR3 contains 15 residues. V was pared by 1 base and J by 7 bases, with 5 bases of the junction left unmatched. Germline lookup yields CDR1 SGHTA and CDR2 FQGNSA.

CDR3 region: CASSIPGTGDYGYTF. In DNA form, the CDR3 reads TGTGCCAGTAGTATCCCAGGGACAGGGGACTATGGCTACACCTTC. The chain employs TRBV19 and TRBJ1-2; 10 positions agree with TRBD1. Germline V gene lookup returns CDR1 LNHDA and CDR2 SQIVND (reference sequence). This CDR3 is built from 15 residues. The J segment lost 3 bases and the V segment lost 3 bases, leaving 4 bases of the junction unmatched.

This clone was observed a few times. This sequence joins TRBV6-1 and TRBJ1-1, with 7 bases lining up with TRBD1. The V and J ends lost 5 bases and 5 bases, in that order; junction bases with no gene match: 5. Per the germline V gene, CDR1 is MNHNS and CDR2 is SASEGT. CDR3 size: 13 residues. The CDR3 sequence: CASSPQGKTEAFF. The CDR3 DNA reads TGTGCCAGCAGTCCACAGGGGAAGACTGAAGCTTTCTTT.

This clone was seen more than once but under ten times. The chain uses TRBV5-1 and TRBJ1-2; D is possibly TRBD1 (5 bases). Germline V gives CDR1 SGHRS, CDR2 YFSETQ. V was trimmed by 4 bases and J by 8 bases, leaving 15 bases between them. The CDR3 has 13 residues. The CDR3 sequence: CASSLQGIPGYTF. The CDR3 DNA is TGCGCCAGCAGCCTCCAGGGAATCCCCGGCTACACCTTC.

This clone was seen a few times. The chain links TRBV7-2 to TRBJ2-7; D remains unclear. There are 12 residues in the CDR3. Germline CDR1 is SGHTA and CDR2 is FQGNSA. V lost 4 bases and J lost 5, with 9 bases in between. This chain's CDR3 is CASSSYADEQYF. The CDR3 DNA is TGTGCCAGCAGCTCATACGCAGACGAGCAGTACTTC.

This clone came up a few times. The chain uses TRBV19 and TRBJ1-3; 7 bases agree with TRBD1. CDR1 is LNHDA and CDR2 is SQIVND in the germline V gene (reference sequence). This CDR3 contains 16 residues. The ends lost 6 bases at V and 0 bases at J; junction bases unmatched: 8. The CDR3 spells CASRSGTASSGNTIYF. Written as DNA, the CDR3 is TGTGCCAGTAGAAGCGGGACAGCGAGCTCTGGAAACACCATATATTTT.

This chain connects TRBV30 to TRBJ2-5; D possibly corresponds to TRBD2 (6 bases). V was cut by 2 bases and J by 4 bases, with 11 bases left in between. The CDR3 has 13 residues. Germline-derived CDR1 and CDR2 are GTSNPN and SVGIG (reference sequence). The CDR3 sequence: CAWSRGYGETQYF. The CDR3 coding sequence is TGTGCCTGGAGTCGGGGGTATGGAGAGACCCAGTACTTC.

In this sample, this clone turned up many times. This chain joins TRBV19 and TRBJ1-6; the D gene is possibly TRBD1 (5 bases). The CDR3 is 16 amino acids. Germline-derived CDR1 and CDR2 are LNHDA and SQIVND (reference sequence). The V gene lost 9 bases and the J gene lost 9 bases, with 24 bases spanning the gap. The CDR3: CASATPGRGAPSPLHF. In DNA form, the CDR3 reads TGTGCCAGCGCTACCCCGGGACGAGGGGCTCCTTCACCCCTCCACTTT.